This entry lists 30 T cell receptor beta chains sequenced from one sample in a study of blood T cell repertoires in COVID-19. The repertoire was sequenced with immunoSEQ multiplex PCR; TCRdb's copy has only in-frame clones and lacks some. The data hold tens of thousands of clones, with around 90% observed a single time. The sample taken for sequencing was peripheral blood. All receptors derive from a human donor with acute or convalescent COVID-19. The donor label of this sample is uncertain.

The chain combines TRBV18 with TRBJ1-2, with D maybe TRBD1 (6 bases). V was trimmed by 3 bases and J by 4 bases, leaving 15 bases between them. The CDR3 extends over 15 amino acids. Germline CDR1 reads KGHSH; CDR2 reads LQKENI. The CDR3 bases are TGTGCCAGCTCACCGGACGGGGGGCGTCCCTATGGCTACACCTTC. Protein: CASSPDGGRPYGYTF.

This sequence joins TRBV7-8 and TRBJ1-5, with 7 bases identical to TRBD1. Per germline, CDR1 SGHVS and CDR2 FQNEAQ. The CDR3 has 12 amino acids. V gave up 8 bases and J gave up 7 bases; unmatched junction bases: 5. This CDR3 is CASGTEKQPQHF. In DNA form, the CDR3 reads TGTGCCAGCGGGACAGAAAAACAGCCCCAGCATTTT.

V and J are TRBV2 and TRBJ2-2; TRBD1 might be the D (6 bases). The V end lost 0 bases, the J end lost 7 bases, and 15 bases lay between the germline ends. The CDR3 has 16 residues. Germline CDR1 reads SNHLY; CDR2 reads FYNNEI. Written as DNA, the CDR3 is TGTGCCAGCAGTGAAGCGCGTACAGGGTTGGGCGGGGAGCTGTTTTTT. Amino acids: CASSEARTGLGGELFF.

The chain is built from TRBV27 and TRBJ1-4; D is unresolved. This CDR3 has 13 amino acids. Germline CDR1 reads MNHEY; CDR2 reads SMNVEV (reference sequence). V lost 6 bases to trimming and J lost 0 bases, with 5 bases between them. CDR3 sequence: CASSRPTNEKLFF. In nucleotides, the CDR3 is TGTGCCAGCAGCCGTCCAACTAATGAAAAACTGTTTTTT.

V and J are TRBV5-1 and TRBJ1-1; D is possibly TRBD1 (5 bases). CDR1 and CDR2 from the germline V gene are SGHRS and YFSETQ. This CDR3 region has 15 residues. The V gene lost 7 bases and the J gene lost 0 bases, with 16 bases spanning the gap. The CDR3 DNA follows: TGCGCCAGCTTCCAGACAGCGGGCATGAACACTGAAGCTTTCTTT. It codes for CASFQTAGMNTEAFF.

The chain carries TRBV28 and TRBJ2-7; TRBD2 agrees at 12 bases. The CDR3 has 14 amino acids. Germline V lookup: CDR1 MDHEN, CDR2 SYDVKM. V lost 5 bases and J lost 6; bases outside the gene matches: 5. The DNA of the CDR3 is TGTGCCAGCAGTGGGGGACTAGCGGGCGTCGAGCAGTACTTC. This codes for CASSGGLAGVEQYF.

The chain carries TRBV6-5 and TRBJ1-2; weak D call: TRBD1 (6 bases). The germline CDR1 and CDR2 sequences are MNHEY and SVGAGI. CDR3 length: 13 residues. Between the trimmed V and J ends, which lost 8 bases and 3 bases, there was a span of 13 bases. The CDR3 sequence is CASRGGGYYGYTF. In nucleotides, the CDR3 is TGTGCCAGCCGGGGGGGCGGATACTATGGCTACACCTTC.

The J gene is TRBJ1-5, the V gene TRBV5-1, with 7 bases fitting TRBD1. Germline V lookup: CDR1 SGHRS, CDR2 YFSETQ. The ends lost 1 base at V and 4 bases at J; junction bases unmatched: 8. The CDR3 totals 16 residues. The CDR3 coding sequence is TGCGCCAGCAGCTTGTGGGACAGACGACCTAATCAGCCCCAGCATTTT. It is translated as CASSLWDRRPNQPQHF.

This clone appeared once. The V and J genes are TRBV18 and TRBJ2-7; 7 bases match TRBD2. Trimming cost V 2 bases and J 3 bases; bases outside gene matches: 7. The CDR3 is 15 residues long. Germline V CDR1 and CDR2: KGHSH, LQKENI. The CDR3 spells CASSPGVGEGYEQYF. In DNA, the CDR3 is TGTGCCAGCTCACCAGGAGTAGGGGAGGGCTACGAGCAGTACTTC. Combining the CDR3 with reference TRBV18 and TRBJ2-7 gives the whole variable domain NAGVMQNPRHLVRRRGQEARLRCSPMKGHSHVYWYRQLPEEGLKFMVYLQKENIIDESGMPKERFSAEFPKEGPSILRIQQVVRGDSAAYFCASSPGVGEGYEQYFGPGTRLTVT.

The chain links TRBV21-1 to TRBJ2-3; the table's D call, TRBD2, was not checked against the DNA. TRBV21-1 is assigned pseudogene status. This CDR3 is built from 17 residues. CDR3: CASSKGGPSGSRGGTYF. The DNA of the CDR3 is TGTGCCAGCAGCAAAGGAGGGCCTAGCGGGAGCAGGGGCGGTACGTATTTT.

This rearrangement joins TRBV29-1 to TRBJ2-7, with 7 bases identical to TRBD2. The CDR3 runs 13 residues. V lost 6 bases and J lost 6; bases outside the gene matches: 11. Germline V gives CDR1 SQVTM, CDR2 ANQGSEA. CDR3 residues: CSVTRTSFPEQYF. The CDR3 DNA is TGCAGCGTAACCAGGACTAGTTTTCCCGAGCAGTACTTC.

V and J are TRBV4-1 and TRBJ1-1; D remains ambiguous. Trimming cost V 1 base and J 5 bases, with 11 bases left between them. Germline lookup yields CDR1 MGHRA and CDR2 YSYEKL. The CDR3 runs to 14 residues. In DNA, the CDR3 is TGCGCCAGCAGCCAAGGTTTACCAGAAACTGAAGCTTTCTTT. It codes for CASSQGLPETEAFF.

The chain combines TRBV29-1 with TRBJ1-1; TRBD1 aligns across 9 bases. Germline CDR1 SQVTM, CDR2 ANQGSEA. This CDR3 comprises 14 residues. Losses at the gene ends were 7 bases for V and 3 bases for J; bases not matched to a gene: 9. The CDR3: CSGAGYRGHTEAFF. The DNA of the CDR3 is TGCAGCGGCGCTGGTTACAGGGGGCACACTGAAGCTTTCTTT.

A single count supports this clone. The J gene is TRBJ1-4, the V gene TRBV10-3; TRBD1 might be the D (5 bases). V lost 3 bases, J lost 5 bases, and 7 bases lay in between. In germline, CDR1 is ENHRY, CDR2 SYGVKD. CDR3 length: 13 amino acids. The CDR3 DNA reads TGTGCCATCAGTGAATCAGGGAATGAAAAACTGTTTTTT. It codes for CAISESGNEKLFF.

J is TRBJ2-2 and V is TRBV5-1, with D possibly matching TRBD2 (5 bases). The V and J ends lost 8 bases and 7 bases respectively, with 27 bases between them. The CDR3 is 17 amino acids. Germline CDR1 and CDR2: SGHRS and YFSETQ. The CDR3 bases are TGCGCCAGTACGAAGAGCTTAGCGACCCTGGAGTTCGGGGAGCTGTTTTTT. Translating gives CASTKSLATLEFGELFF.

This clone occurred once. The J gene is TRBJ1-3, the V gene TRBV6-4, with D unclear. Trimming took off 7 bases at V and 0 bases at J, with 10 bases between the two ends. In germline, CDR1 is MRHNA, CDR2 SNTAGT. This CDR3 has 14 amino acids. The CDR3 sequence is CASNNSASGNTIYF. CDR3 sequence (DNA): TGTGCCAGCAATAACAGTGCCTCTGGAAACACCATATATTTT.

The V call is TRBV11-2, the J call TRBJ2-1, with TRBD2 matching 9 bases. This CDR3 has 16 amino acids. Trimming cost V 4 bases and J 1 base; bases outside gene matches: 5. Germline CDR1 reads SGHAT; CDR2 reads FQNNGV. The CDR3 nucleotides read TGTGCCAGCAGCTCGTCCAGCGGGAGGTCCTACAATGAGCAGTTCTTC. The encoded protein is CASSSSSGRSYNEQFF.

The chain links TRBV9 to TRBJ1-4, with unresolved D. Germline CDR1 is SGDLS and CDR2 is YYNGEE. This CDR3 spans 15 amino acids. With 0 bases removed from V and 5 bases from J, the gap between germline ends came to 11 bases. CDR3 in DNA: TGTGCCAGCAGCGTAGGGGTCGGGTTCAATGAAAAACTGTTTTTT. Amino acid sequence: CASSVGVGFNEKLFF.

This clone was observed a few times. The chain joins TRBV10-1 to TRBJ2-7, with 9 bases fitting TRBD2. Germline CDR1 WNHNN, CDR2 SYGVQD (reference sequence). The CDR3 is 15 residues long. The V segment lost 5 bases and the J segment 2 bases; nucleotides outside the gene matches: 7. Here the CDR3 reads CASSSGTSSPYEQYF. The DNA of the CDR3 is TGCGCCAGCAGTTCCGGGACTAGCTCGCCCTACGAGCAGTACTTC.

This clone was picked up a small number of times. This chain links TRBV19 with TRBJ1-2; the match to TRBD1 covers 7 bases. CDR1 and CDR2 from the germline V gene are LNHDA and SQIVND (reference sequence). V dropped 1 base and J dropped 2; count of bases not matched to a gene: 1. This CDR3 spans 14 amino acids. The CDR3 sequence is CASSIAQGNYGYTF. For the CDR3, the DNA is TGTGCCAGTAGTATAGCACAGGGGAACTATGGCTACACCTTC.

The J gene is TRBJ2-5, the V gene TRBV7-9; a weak D match, TRBD2 (5 bases). Per germline, CDR1 SEHNR and CDR2 FQNEAQ (reference sequence). The CDR3 is 14 residues long. Trimming removed 3 bases at V and 2 bases at J, with 10 bases between. This CDR3 is CASSFGVRQETQYF. The CDR3 bases are TGTGCCAGCAGCTTCGGGGTAAGGCAAGAGACCCAGTACTTC.

The chain employs TRBV30 and TRBJ1-2; a weak D match, TRBD1 (5 bases). The CDR3 runs 16 residues. In germline, CDR1 is GTSNPN, CDR2 SVGIG (reference sequence). V lost 2 bases and J lost 1, with 17 bases in between. This chain's CDR3 is CAWSRGLGTRNYGYTF. CDR3 DNA sequence: TGTGCCTGGAGTAGGGGACTCGGAACTCGTAACTATGGCTACACCTTC.

CDR3 in amino acids: CASSDSGRGNTGELFF. CDR3 DNA: TGTGCCAGCAGTGATAGCGGGAGAGGGAACACCGGGGAGCTGTTTTTT. This sequence joins TRBV25-1 and TRBJ2-2, with 9 bases aligning to TRBD2. In germline, CDR1 is MGHDK, CDR2 SYGVNS. The CDR3 consists of 16 residues. V dropped 3 bases and J dropped 1; count of bases not matched to a gene: 3. Supplemented by reference TRBV25-1 and TRBJ2-2, the full variable domain reads EADIYQTPRYLVIGTGKKITLECSQTMGHDKMYWYQQDPGMELHLIHYSYGVNSTEKGDLSSESTVSRIRTEHFPLTLESARPSHTSQYLCASSDSGRGNTGELFFGEGSRLTVL.

The chain uses TRBV7-2 and TRBJ1-1, with D hard to call. Between the trimmed V and J ends, which lost 5 bases and 0 bases, there was a span of 7 bases. There are 13 residues in the CDR3. In germline, CDR1 is SGHTA, CDR2 FQGNSA. The CDR3 DNA reads as TGTGCCAGCAGCACACAGATGAACACTGAAGCTTTCTTT. It yields the protein CASSTQMNTEAFF.

Only one count was recorded for this clone. The chain couples TRBV28 to TRBJ1-2; 7 bases agree with TRBD1. The CDR3 runs to 14 residues. CDR1 and CDR2 (germline): MDHEN, SYDVKM. Trimming at V came to 6 bases and at J to 4 bases, leaving 8 bases not matched to a gene. CDR3 DNA: TGTGCCAGCAGCCGGCCGGACAGGTCCTATGGCTACACCTTC. Its protein product is CASSRPDRSYGYTF.

In nucleotides, the CDR3 is TGTGCCAGCTCACCCGACAGTATTGAAATTTACTTC. This encodes CASSPDSIEIYF. The genes are TRBV18 and TRBJ2-7; D might be TRBD1 (5 bases). Trimming removed 3 bases from V and 13 bases from J, with 16 bases in between. The CDR3 spans 12 residues. Germline V CDR1 and CDR2: KGHSH, LQKENI.

The V and J genes are TRBV12-3 or TRBV12-4 and TRBJ1-2, with TRBD1 matching over 8 bases. V shed 7 bases, J shed 3 bases, and the junction held 4 bases outside the gene matches. The CDR3 is 13 amino acids. The CDR3 reads CASNLDRDYGYTF. CDR3 DNA: TGTGCCAGCAACTTGGACAGGGACTATGGCTACACCTTC.

The CDR3 coding sequence is TGCGCCAGCAGCGTCCAGGGGGTAAGGTACACCGGGGAGCTGTTTTTT. Translating it yields CASSVQGVRYTGELFF. This chain joins TRBV5-1 and TRBJ2-2; TRBD1 matches at 7 bases. The CDR3 runs 16 residues. V was clipped by 4 bases and J by 3 bases; unmatched bases: 9. Germline assignment: CDR1 SGHRS and CDR2 YFSETQ.

The rearrangement links TRBV19 to TRBJ1-2; 10 bases are shared with TRBD1. The CDR3 loop spans 14 amino acids. V shed 6 bases and J 3 bases; nucleotides not matched to a gene: 4. Per germline, CDR1 LNHDA and CDR2 SQIVND (reference sequence). Here the CDR3 reads CASRKGQGDYGYTF. CDR3 in DNA: TGTGCCAGTAGGAAAGGACAGGGGGACTATGGCTACACCTTC. Variable domain in full (rest from reference TRBV19 and TRBJ1-2): DGGITQSPKYLFRKEGQNVTLSCEQNLNHDAMYWYRQDPGQGLRLIYYSQIVNDFQKGDIAEGYSVSREKKESFPLTVTSAQKNPTAFYLCASRKGQGDYGYTFGSGTRLTVV.

J is TRBJ1-3 and V is TRBV2, with a possible D match to TRBD1 (5 bases). With 6 bases removed from V and 0 bases from J, the gap between germline ends came to 12 bases. This CDR3 has 15 amino acids. Germline V gene data show CDR1 as SNHLY and CDR2 as FYNNEI. The CDR3 sequence: CASRAGLSSGNTIYF. The CDR3 coding sequence is TGTGCCAGCAGGGCGGGACTGAGCTCTGGAAACACCATATATTTT. The full variable domain, in which reference TRBV2 and TRBJ1-3 provide the parts outside the CDR3, is EPEVTQTPSHQVTQMGQEVILRCVPISNHLYFYWYRQILGQKVEFLVSFYNNEISEKSEIFDDQFSVERPDGSNFTLKIRSTKLEDSAMYFCASRAGLSSGNTIYFGEGSWLTVV.